This T cell receptor (beta chain) was sequenced for a study of T cells in Graves' hyperthyroidism and ophthalmopathy. Newly diagnosed patients aged 18 to 65 had hyperthyroidism of under 2 months' duration. The V end was cut by 2 bases, the J end by 8 bases, with 23 bases between. Germline values: CDR1 KGHDR, CDR2 SFDVKD. This CDR3 has 18 residues. What was amplified from RNA transcripts were TCR beta CDR3 regions. HTBI primers drove first-round RT-PCR of the TCR CDR3. Each CDR3 protein is one row after TCRdb ran MiXCR on the multiplex PCR reads. The sample lists roughly 840,000 distinct CDR3 sequences; more than 30% were seen once. This clonotype was found many times. Its cognate antigen is unknown. Study-wide points: Clonotypes that were expanded in thyroid above 0.001 mostly appeared in blood too.

The sequence came from a man between 18 and 29 years old with Graves' hyperthyroidism. The rearrangement joins TRBV24-1 to TRBJ1-4; tentative D call: TRBD1 (6 bases). Specimen: blood. CDR3 region: CATSDSLSPGTSGEKLFF. CDR3 nucleotide sequence: TGTGCCACCAGTGATTCCCTTTCCCCCGGGACAAGTGGGGAAAAACTGTTTTTT.